These 25 T cell receptor beta chains were sequenced from one sample in a study of CD8 T cells in ankylosing spondylitis. TCRdb re-derived calls from the 5' RACE reads in MiXCR, one entry per CDR3 protein. The sample holds about 220,000 distinct CDR3 sequences; 8% to 11% are singletons and the top ten take 20% to 25%. The material sequenced was blood, either unsorted or a sorted T cell fraction (not recorded which). The receptors stem from a male donor with ankylosing spondylitis or in good health (not recorded which).

The chain uses TRBV27 and TRBJ2-1; TRBD1 might be the D (6 bases). This CDR3 contains 16 residues. The V end lost 6 bases, the J end lost 2 bases, and 17 bases lay between the germline ends. From germline, CDR1 is MNHEY and CDR2 SMNVEV (reference sequence). This CDR3 reads CASSLGPRTAYNEQFF. The CDR3 DNA reads as TGTGCCAGCAGCTTAGGGCCGCGGACAGCCTACAATGAGCAGTTCTTC.

V and J are TRBV7-6 and TRBJ2-1; D possibly corresponds to TRBD2 (5 bases). From germline, CDR1 is SGHVS and CDR2 FNYEAQ. With 3 bases removed from V and 9 bases from J, the gap between germline ends came to 9 bases. The CDR3 is made up of 12 amino acids. Here the CDR3 reads CASSFTRGEQFF. The DNA of the CDR3 is TGTGCCAGCAGCTTTACTCGGGGTGAGCAGTTCTTC. The entire variable domain, with the rest obtained from reference TRBV7-6 and TRBJ2-1, is as follows: GAGVSQSPRYKVTKRGQDVALRCDPISGHVSLYWYRQALGQGPEFLTYFNYEAQQDKSGLPNDRFSAERPEGSISTLTIQRTEQRDSAMYRCASSFTRGEQFFGPGTRLTVL.

This clonotype was found many times. This sequence joins TRBV7-6 and TRBJ2-2; 7 bases are shared with TRBD1. The V gene end was trimmed by 4 bases and the J gene end by 2 bases; junction bases not matched to a gene: 7. This CDR3 comprises 16 residues. Germline CDR1 SGHVS, CDR2 FNYEAQ. CDR3 sequence (DNA): TGTGCCAGCAGCTCCCCGACAGGGTTCAACACCGGGGAGCTGTTTTTT. This gives the protein CASSSPTGFNTGELFF.

This clonotype was seen a handful of times. The V gene is TRBV5-1, the J gene TRBJ1-4; no definite D call. This CDR3 has 14 residues. V dropped 1 base and J dropped 1 base, with 5 bases sitting between them. Germline V CDR1 and CDR2: SGHRS, YFSETQ. The CDR3 loop is CASSLHRTNEKLFF. The CDR3 DNA sequence: TGCGCCAGCAGCTTGCACAGAACTAATGAAAAACTGTTTTTT.

The genes are TRBV7-2 and TRBJ1-6; unclear D gene. CDR3 size: 15 residues. Trimming took off 3 bases at V and 5 bases at J, with 11 bases between the two ends. Germline V gives CDR1 SGHTA, CDR2 FQGNSA. In nucleotides, the CDR3 is TGTGCCAGCAGCTTGTCCCGGAACCATAATTCACCCCTCCACTTT. Residues: CASSLSRNHNSPLHF.

J is TRBJ1-4 and V is TRBV10-3, with D perhaps TRBD1 (5 bases). The V gene lost 2 bases and the J gene lost 5 bases, with 12 bases spanning the gap. This CDR3 has 15 amino acids. Germline CDR1 reads ENHRY; CDR2 reads SYGVKD. The CDR3 here is CAISERDPPNEKLFF. The CDR3 DNA is TGTGCCATCAGTGAGAGGGACCCACCAAATGAAAAACTGTTTTTT.

This clonotype was detected ten times or more. V is TRBV28 and J is TRBJ1-1, with 7 bases fitting TRBD1. Germline values: CDR1 MDHEN, CDR2 SYDVKM. The trim removed 4 bases at V and 4 bases at J, leaving 9 bases unmatched. The CDR3 contains 15 residues. The CDR3, as DNA: TGTGCCAGCAGTTCCCCGGGACAGTTGGGCACTGAAGCTTTCTTT. Its translation is CASSSPGQLGTEAFF.

Ten or more counts support this clonotype. The J gene is TRBJ1-6, the V gene TRBV5-6; no clear D gene. The CDR3 is made up of 16 amino acids. The germline gives CDR1 SGHDT, CDR2 YYEEEE. V was cut by 4 bases and J by 8 bases, with 19 bases left in between. CDR3 in DNA: TGTGCCAGCAGCGGTTTCAGGATCTCCGTCGATTCACCCCTCCACTTT. This translates into CASSGFRISVDSPLHF. The whole variable domain, remainder taken from reference TRBV5-6 and TRBJ1-6, is DAGVTQSPTHLIKTRGQQVTLRCSPKSGHDTVSWYQQALGQGPQFIFQYYEEEERQRGNFPDRFSGHQFPNYSSELNVNALLLGDSALYLCASSGFRISVDSPLHFGNGTRLTVT.

This clonotype appeared many times. The V gene is TRBV3-1, the J gene TRBJ2-2, with 7 positions matching TRBD1. V shed 0 bases, J shed 4 bases, and the junction held 11 bases outside the gene matches. Germline V gene data show CDR1 as LGHDT and CDR2 as YNNKEL (reference sequence). The length of the CDR3 is 18 residues. DNA for the CDR3: TGTGCCAGCAGCCAAGATCGGAGAACAGGGGTGGGCACCGGGGAGCTGTTTTTT. As protein: CASSQDRRTGVGTGELFF. The whole variable domain, remainder taken from reference TRBV3-1 and TRBJ2-2, is DTAVSQTPKYLVTQMGNDKSIKCEQNLGHDTMYWYKQDSKKFLKIMFSYNNKELIINETVPNRFSPKSPDKAHLNLHINSLELGDSAVYFCASSQDRRTGVGTGELFFGEGSRLTVL.

This clonotype appeared many times. J is TRBJ1-3 and V is TRBV20-1; no firm D call. The ends were cut back, 3 bases at V and 0 bases at J, with 9 bases in the middle. In germline, CDR1 is DFQATT, CDR2 SNEGSKA (reference sequence). The CDR3 has 14 residues. The CDR3 bases are TGCAGTGCTAGGCGGGCCGACTCTGGAAACACCATATATTTT. Translation: CSARRADSGNTIYF.

On this clonotype itself: A read error is possible here, since a much larger clone lies one base away. The chain joins TRBV5-1 to TRBJ2-3; possibly TRBD2 for D (6 bases). This CDR3 has 15 amino acids. V was clipped by 0 bases and J by 4 bases, with 12 bases between them. Germline assignment: CDR1 SGHRS and CDR2 YFSETQ. CDR3 in amino acids: CASSLGGDHSDTQYF. The CDR3 DNA is TGCGCCAGCAGCTTGGGGGGGGACCACTCAGATACGCAGTATTTT.

At least ten counts were recorded for this clonotype. This chain joins TRBV29-1 and TRBJ2-7; 9 bases fit TRBD1. J gave up 4 bases and V 7 bases, and 11 bases lay outside the gene matches. Germline-derived CDR1 and CDR2 are SQVTM and ANQGSEA. The CDR3 sequence is 14 residues long. DNA for the CDR3: TGCAGCGCGCAAGGGGACAGGGAGGGTTACGAGCAGTACTTC. Its translation is CSAQGDREGYEQYF.

This clonotype has only a few counts. The CDR3 bases are TGTGCCACCAGCAGATCCGGGACATCTCATCAGCCCCAGCATTTT. Translating it yields CATSRSGTSHQPQHF. The rearrangement links TRBV15 to TRBJ1-5; weak D call: TRBD1 (6 bases). The germline gives CDR1 LNHNV, CDR2 YYDKDF (reference sequence). V was trimmed by 2 bases and J by 5 bases, leaving 13 bases between them. The CDR3 totals 15 residues. The full variable domain, its missing parts supplied by reference TRBV15 and TRBJ1-5, is DAMVIQNPRYQVTQFGKPVTLSCSQTLNHNVMYWYQQKSSQAPKLLFHYYDKDFNNEADTPDNFQSRRPNTSFCFLDIRSPGLGDTAMYLCATSRSGTSHQPQHFGDGTRLSIL.

There are many counts of this clonotype. V gene TRBV5-1 combines with J gene TRBJ2-5; 7 positions agree with TRBD1. Trimming cost V 0 bases and J 3 bases; bases outside gene matches: 2. The CDR3 extends over 14 amino acids. Germline loops: CDR1 SGHRS, CDR2 YFSETQ. In DNA, the CDR3 is TGCGCCAGCAGCTTGGGAGGGACAGAAGAGACCCAGTACTTC. Protein: CASSLGGTEETQYF.

This clonotype was seen a handful of times. The V gene is TRBV6-1, the J gene TRBJ1-3; D is uncertain. In germline, CDR1 is MNHNS, CDR2 SASEGT. This CDR3 contains 13 residues. The V and J ends lost 7 bases and 2 bases respectively, with 9 bases between them. CDR3 amino acids: CASTIIAGNTIYF. CDR3 nucleotides: TGTGCCAGCACCATCATAGCTGGAAACACCATATATTTT.

This clonotype was counted at least ten times. The J gene is TRBJ1-6, the V gene TRBV20-1; the D is unclear. CDR1 DFQATT and CDR2 SNEGSKA come from the germline V gene (reference sequence). Trimming left V 0 bases short and J 9 bases short, with 9 bases between. The CDR3 runs 13 residues. The CDR3 bases are TGCAGTGCTAGAGATCCCACGGGTTCACCCCTCCACTTT. Residues: CSARDPTGSPLHF.

On this clonotype: Germline is not matched at one junction end, which may reflect a read error. V is TRBV2 and J is TRBJ2-3; 10 bases agree with TRBD2. This CDR3 region has 19 residues. Germline-derived CDR1 and CDR2 are SNHLY and FYNNEI. CDR3 amino acids: CTSSFPLAGALISTDTQYF. The CDR3, as DNA: TGTACCAGCAGTTTTCCCCTAGCGGGGGCCCTGATTAGCACAGATACGCAGTATTTT.

The chain carries TRBV4-1 and TRBJ2-1; 9 nucleotides line up with TRBD2. The CDR3 loop spans 16 amino acids. Germline CDR1 is MGHRA and CDR2 is YSYEKL. V shed 0 bases and J 8 bases; nucleotides not matched to a gene: 8. The CDR3 loop reads CASSQDLASGEDEQFF. As DNA, the CDR3 is TGCGCCAGCAGCCAAGATCTAGCTAGCGGGGAGGATGAGCAGTTCTTC.

This clonotype was detected only a few times. The V call is TRBV5-1, the J call TRBJ2-5; D is perhaps TRBD2 (6 bases). The CDR3 sequence is 15 residues long. Germline V gene lookup returns CDR1 SGHRS and CDR2 YFSETQ. Deletions cut 5 bases from V and 4 bases from J, with 18 bases between. CDR3 in amino acids: CASRDQGGGIETQYF. CDR3 DNA: TGCGCCAGCAGGGACCAGGGAGGCGGGATAGAGACCCAGTACTTC.

This clonotype has more than one count but fewer than ten. A read error may produce the germline difference seen at one junction end. This chain connects TRBV7-7 to TRBJ1-1; D is undetermined. CDR3 length equals 14 residues. Germline loops: CDR1 SSHAT, CDR2 FNYEAQ (reference sequence). As DNA, the CDR3 is TGTGCTAGCAGCTGCAACTACGGGGAAACTGAAGCTTTCTTT. Its protein product is CASSCNYGETEAFF.

Many counts were recorded for this clonotype. V usage is TRBV20-1 and J usage is TRBJ2-7, with D possibly being TRBD1 (6 bases). The CDR3 runs 14 residues. The V gene's germline CDR1 is DFQATT and CDR2 SNEGSKA (reference sequence). Trimming left V 6 bases short and J 0 bases short, with 15 bases between. The CDR3 sequence: CSARQGMNSYEQYF. As DNA, the CDR3 is TGCAGTGCACGGCAGGGGATGAACTCCTACGAGCAGTACTTC.

The chain is built from TRBV18 and TRBJ1-5; a possible D gene is TRBD1 (6 bases). The CDR3 runs to 14 residues. V lost 2 bases and J 3 bases, leaving 8 bases between the germline ends. Germline CDR1 KGHSH, CDR2 LQKENI. CDR3 amino acids: CASSPRTDNQPQHF. The CDR3 DNA reads TGTGCCAGCTCACCAAGGACAGACAATCAGCCCCAGCATTTT. Using reference TRBV18 and TRBJ1-5 for the parts outside the CDR3, the full variable domain is NAGVMQNPRHLVRRRGQEARLRCSPMKGHSHVYWYRQLPEEGLKFMVYLQKENIIDESGMPKERFSAEFPKEGPSILRIQQVVRGDSAAYFCASSPRTDNQPQHFGDGTRLSIL.

This chain links TRBV5-1 with TRBJ2-3, with TRBD2 matching 11 bases. CDR3 size: 16 residues. The trim removed 0 bases at V and 5 bases at J, leaving 5 bases unmatched. CDR1 is SGHRS, CDR2 YFSETQ, per germline. The CDR3 nucleotides are TGCGCCAGCAGCTTGGGACTAGCGGGGACGGGAGATACGCAGTATTTT. Translation gives CASSLGLAGTGDTQYF.

This clonotype was picked up many times. The V and J genes are TRBV25-1 and TRBJ1-6; D is perhaps TRBD1 (5 bases). The CDR3 consists of 14 residues. Trimming shortened V by 1 base and J by 8 bases, and 9 bases separated the two germline ends. Per germline, CDR1 MGHDK and CDR2 SYGVNS. In DNA form, the CDR3 reads TGTGCCAGCAGTGAATCAGGGACCCATTCACCCCTCCACTTT. Encoded protein: CASSESGTHSPLHF.

Many counts were recorded for this clonotype. The rearrangement joins TRBV6-1 to TRBJ2-3; perhaps D is TRBD1 or TRBD2 (5 bases each). The CDR3 loop spans 14 amino acids. V lost 8 bases, J lost 1 base, and 13 bases lay in between. Per germline, CDR1 MNHNS and CDR2 SASEGT. The CDR3 bases are TGTGCCAGCCAGGAACTAGGGGGCACAGATACGCAGTATTTT. This codes for CASQELGGTDTQYF.